This TCR beta chain is from a study of PD-1 blockade in classical Hodgkin lymphoma. Profiled with immunoSEQ multiplex PCR; TCRdb holds only in-frame clones, not every one. The table shows approximately 84,000 clones, with roughly 89% occurring only once. Germline trimming cut 8 bases from V and 3 bases from J; bases unmatched to any gene: 9. Germline CDR1 reads MDHEN; CDR2 reads SYDVKM. This CDR3 comprises 15 residues. Relapse was seen in all patients after autologous stem cell transplantation, and brentuximab vedotin exposure was variable. The V and J genes are TRBV28 and TRBJ2-7; 11 bases are shared with TRBD1. The specimen was peripheral blood mononuclear cells (PBMCs), collected at baseline. This receptor was identified in a human donor with classical Hodgkin lymphoma. Here the CDR3 DNA reads TGTGCCAGCGGGGAGTTGGGGACAGGGGGCTACGAGCAGTACTTC. It codes for CASGELGTGGYEQYF.